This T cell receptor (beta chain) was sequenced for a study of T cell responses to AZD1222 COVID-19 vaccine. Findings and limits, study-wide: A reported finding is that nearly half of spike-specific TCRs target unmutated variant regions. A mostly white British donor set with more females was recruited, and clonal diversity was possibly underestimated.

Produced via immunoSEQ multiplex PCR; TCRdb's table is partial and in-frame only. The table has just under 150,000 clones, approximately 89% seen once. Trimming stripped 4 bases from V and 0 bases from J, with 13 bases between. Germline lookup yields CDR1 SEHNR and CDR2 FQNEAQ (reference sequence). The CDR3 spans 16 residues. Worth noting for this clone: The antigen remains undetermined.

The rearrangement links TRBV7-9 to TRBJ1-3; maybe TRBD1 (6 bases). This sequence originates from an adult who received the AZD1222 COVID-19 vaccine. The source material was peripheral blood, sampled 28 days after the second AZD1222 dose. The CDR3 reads CASSSRQESSGNTIYF. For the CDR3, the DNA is TGTGCCAGCAGCTCAAGACAGGAAAGCTCTGGAAACACCATATATTTT.